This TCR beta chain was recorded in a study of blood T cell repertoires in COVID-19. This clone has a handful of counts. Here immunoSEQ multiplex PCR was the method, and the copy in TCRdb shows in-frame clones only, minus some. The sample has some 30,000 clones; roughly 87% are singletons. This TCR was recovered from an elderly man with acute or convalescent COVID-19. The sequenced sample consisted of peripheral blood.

The CDR3 loop reads CASTTGENQPQHF. Here the CDR3 DNA reads TGTGCCAGCACCACAGGAGAAAATCAGCCCCAGCATTTT. V gene TRBV2 combines with J gene TRBJ1-5, with a possible D match to TRBD1 (5 bases). Trimming pared 7 bases from V and 4 bases from J, leaving 11 bases between. Per germline, CDR1 SNHLY and CDR2 FYNNEI. CDR3 length: 13 residues. The full variable domain, its missing parts supplied by reference TRBV2 and TRBJ1-5, is EPEVTQTPSHQVTQMGQEVILRCVPISNHLYFYWYRQILGQKVEFLVSFYNNEISEKSEIFDDQFSVERPDGSNFTLKIRSTKLEDSAMYFCASTTGENQPQHFGDGTRLSIL.